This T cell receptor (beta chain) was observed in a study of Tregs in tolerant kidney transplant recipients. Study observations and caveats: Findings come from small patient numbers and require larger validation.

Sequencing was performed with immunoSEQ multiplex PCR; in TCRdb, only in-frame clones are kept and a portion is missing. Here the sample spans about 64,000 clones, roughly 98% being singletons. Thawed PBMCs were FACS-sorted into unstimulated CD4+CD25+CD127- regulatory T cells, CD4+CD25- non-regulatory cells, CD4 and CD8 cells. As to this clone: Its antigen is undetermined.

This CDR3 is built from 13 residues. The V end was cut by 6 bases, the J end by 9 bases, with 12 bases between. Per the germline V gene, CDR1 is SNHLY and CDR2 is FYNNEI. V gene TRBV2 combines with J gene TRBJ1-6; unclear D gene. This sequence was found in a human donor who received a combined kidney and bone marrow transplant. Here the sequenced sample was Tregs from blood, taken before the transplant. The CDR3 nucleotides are TGTGCCAGCAGGCCCCTTGGGCTTTCACCCCTCCACTTT. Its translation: CASRPLGLSPLHF.